This TCR beta chain was sequenced for a study of cytomegalovirus exposure and HLA in healthy donors. The trim removed 4 bases at V and 6 bases at J, leaving 12 bases unmatched. The CDR3 extends over 17 amino acids. CDR1 is SGHAT, CDR2 FQNNGV, per germline. Findings and caveats of the study: The authors listed 164 TCR beta chains as cytomegalovirus-associated. Immune exposure information available was restricted to CMV serostatus.

Nominally healthy donors provided the samples, though records likely missed some immune exposures. Turning to this clone: What it binds is unknown.

With 60 Vbeta and 13 Jbeta primers, the PCR was carried out. Libraries were prepared by immunoSEQ multiplex PCR; TCRdb keeps only in-frame clonotypes and omits some of them. The table lists about 190,000 clones, 70% to 90% of them singletons. This rearrangement joins TRBV11-2 to TRBJ2-7, with 13 positions matching TRBD2. Sequencing was done on a sample of PBMCs. The receptor's source is a young woman in good health and CMV-seronegative. The DNA of the CDR3 is TGTGCCAGCAGCTGGACTAGCGGGGGAAGATACTTAGGCGAGCAGTACTTC. Its translation is CASSWTSGGRYLGEQYF.